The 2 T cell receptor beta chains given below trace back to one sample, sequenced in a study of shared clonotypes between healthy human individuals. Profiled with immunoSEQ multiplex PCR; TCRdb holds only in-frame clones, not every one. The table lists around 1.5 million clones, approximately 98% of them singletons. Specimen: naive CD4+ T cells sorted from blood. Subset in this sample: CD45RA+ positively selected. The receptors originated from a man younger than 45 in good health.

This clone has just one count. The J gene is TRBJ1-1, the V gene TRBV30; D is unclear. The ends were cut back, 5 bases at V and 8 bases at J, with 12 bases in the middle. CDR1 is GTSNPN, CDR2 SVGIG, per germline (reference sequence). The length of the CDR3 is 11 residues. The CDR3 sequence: CAWGLGAEAFF. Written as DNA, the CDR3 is TGTGCCTGGGGGCTAGGAGCCGAAGCTTTCTTT. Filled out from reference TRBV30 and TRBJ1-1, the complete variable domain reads SQTIHQWPATLVQPVGSPLSLECTVEGTSNPNLYWYRQAAGRGLQLLFYSVGIGQISSEVPQNLSASRPQDRQFILSSKKLLLSDSGFYLCAWGLGAEAFFGQGTRLTVV.

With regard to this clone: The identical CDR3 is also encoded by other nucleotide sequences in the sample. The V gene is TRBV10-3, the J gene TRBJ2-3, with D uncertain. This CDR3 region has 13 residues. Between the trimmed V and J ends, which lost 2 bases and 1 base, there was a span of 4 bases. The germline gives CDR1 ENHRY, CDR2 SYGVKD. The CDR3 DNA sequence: TGTGCCATCAGTGAGGTGGGCACAGATACGCAGTATTTT. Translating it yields CAISEVGTDTQYF.